The next 18 T cell receptor beta chains were all read from a single sample in a study of blood T cells in healthy people across ages. The use of a sample-barcoded 5' primer and a J-beta primer mix characterized a second PCR of roughly 6 to 11 cycles. Each CDR3 protein gets one entry after TCRdb re-called the 5' RACE reads with MiXCR. The data hold just over 1 million distinct CDR3 sequences, with more than 35% observed a single time. The sequencing sample was made of blood. Every receptor here comes from a woman in her sixties in good health.

The chain has TRBV12-3 or TRBV12-4 and TRBJ1-4, with D perhaps matching TRBD1 (5 bases). Deletions cut 8 bases from V and 9 bases from J, with 13 bases between. CDR3 size: 12 residues. CDR3 sequence (DNA): TGTGCCAGCGGCTGGGGCGGGAAAAAACTGTTTTTT. Its translation: CASGWGGKKLFF.

The chain uses TRBV3-1 and TRBJ1-2; D gene ambiguous. This CDR3 has 12 amino acids. V was pared by 4 bases and J by 4 bases, with 7 bases between. The germline CDR1 and CDR2 sequences are LGHDT and YNNKEL (reference sequence). DNA of the CDR3: TGTGCCAGCAGCCCGGCGGGCTATGGCTACACCTTC. It encodes CASSPAGYGYTF.

The gene calls are TRBV7-2 and TRBJ2-7; D remains ambiguous. Deletions cut 1 base from V and 10 bases from J, with 20 bases between. The CDR3 has 15 residues. Germline loops: CDR1 SGHTA, CDR2 FQGNSA. CDR3 sequence reads: CASSLGTALGEIQYF. CDR3 bases: TGTGCCAGCAGCTTAGGGACCGCGTTAGGAGAGATCCAGTACTTC.

The chain links TRBV2 to TRBJ2-7, with a possible D match to TRBD1 (5 bases). V gave up 7 bases and J gave up 4 bases, with 11 bases separating them. This CDR3 comprises 12 residues. CDR1 SNHLY and CDR2 FYNNEI come from the germline V gene. The CDR3 bases are TGTGCCAGCATGCAGGGCCGGTACGAGCAGTACTTC. Translated: CASMQGRYEQYF.

With regard to this clonotype: One junction end does not reproduce the germline sequence, and a read error may be involved. The DNA for the CDR3 is TGTGCCACCAGGAGAGTTCCACTTATTTGGGAGACCCGGTACTTC. Amino acid sequence: CATRRVPLIWETRYF. The V and J genes are TRBV15 and TRBJ2-5, with TRBD2 as a possible D gene (5 bases). Germline V gene lookup returns CDR1 LNHNV and CDR2 YYDKDF (reference sequence). The CDR3 runs to 15 residues.

In its sample, this clonotype was seen a few times. The rearrangement joins TRBV7-6 to TRBJ2-1, with 7 positions matching TRBD2. The CDR3 is made up of 15 amino acids. The V and J ends lost 7 bases and 5 bases, in that order; junction bases with no gene match: 11. Per the germline V gene, CDR1 is SGHVS and CDR2 is FNYEAQ. CDR3 nucleotide sequence: TGTGCCAGCACCCGGGGTAGCGGGCCTAACAATGAGCAGTTCTTC. Protein: CASTRGSGPNNEQFF. The full variable domain, in which reference TRBV7-6 and TRBJ2-1 provide the parts outside the CDR3, is GAGVSQSPRYKVTKRGQDVALRCDPISGHVSLYWYRQALGQGPEFLTYFNYEAQQDKSGLPNDRFSAERPEGSISTLTIQRTEQRDSAMYRCASTRGSGPNNEQFFGPGTRLTVL.

The V gene is TRBV15, the J gene TRBJ2-1; 7 bases line up with TRBD2. The trim removed 1 base at V and 0 bases at J, leaving 12 bases unmatched. The CDR3 consists of 19 residues. Germline V gene sequence: CDR1 LNHNV, CDR2 YYDKDF (reference sequence). CDR3 residues: CATSRVMVASGSSYNEQFF. CDR3 in DNA: TGTGCCACCAGCAGAGTTATGGTTGCTAGCGGTAGCTCCTACAATGAGCAGTTCTTC.

The sample holds a few counts of this clonotype. This chain connects TRBV5-8 to TRBJ2-7, with D maybe TRBD2 (6 bases). Germline values: CDR1 SGHTS, CDR2 YDEGEE. V was trimmed by 1 base and J by 0 bases, leaving 8 bases between them. The CDR3 has 14 residues. CDR3 sequence (DNA): TGTGCCAGCAGCTTGCGGGAGAGCTCCTACGAGCAGTACTTC. This translates into CASSLRESSYEQYF. Full variable domain (outside the CDR3, taken from reference TRBV5-8 and TRBJ2-7): EAGVTQSPTHLIKTRGQQATLRCSPISGHTSVYWYQQALGLGLQFLLWYDEGEERNRGNFPPRFSGRQFPNYSSELNVNALELEDSALYLCASSLRESSYEQYFGPGTRLTVT.

CDR3: CASSGPIVGQYF. DNA for the CDR3: TGTGCCAGCAGTGGCCCGATCGTGGGGCAGTACTTC. The J gene is TRBJ2-4, the V gene TRBV12-3 or TRBV12-4; D gene uncertain. The V end was cut by 5 bases, the J end by 13 bases, with 15 bases between. The CDR3 runs to 12 residues.

This clonotype has more than one count but fewer than ten. The rearrangement links TRBV5-1 to TRBJ1-2; 9 nucleotides align to TRBD1. This CDR3 contains 16 residues. J was trimmed by 6 bases and V by 4 bases; bases with no gene match: 13. Looked up from germline, CDR1 is SGHRS and CDR2 is YFSETQ. The CDR3 spells CASSIRDRADLNGYTF. The CDR3 nucleotides read TGCGCCAGCAGCATACGGGACAGGGCGGATCTTAATGGCTACACCTTC.

The V and J genes are TRBV2 and TRBJ2-7; TRBD1 aligns across 12 bases. Germline V CDR1 and CDR2: SNHLY, FYNNEI. This CDR3 spans 15 amino acids. Losses at the gene ends were 6 bases for V and 7 bases for J; bases not matched to a gene: 10. The CDR3 DNA follows: TGTGCCAGCAGGGTAGGGACAGGGGGCTCGGGTGAGCAGTACTTC. Translating it yields CASRVGTGGSGEQYF.

Remarks on this clonotype: Relative to the germline gene, one junction end is altered; a read error may explain this. V usage is TRBV5-1 and J usage is TRBJ2-7; 8 bases match TRBD2. Germline V gene lookup returns CDR1 SGHRS and CDR2 YFSETQ. There are 15 residues in the CDR3. The CDR3 region is CASSQSGSGSYGQYF. The CDR3 region has the DNA TGCGCCAGCAGCCAGAGCGGGAGTGGGTCCTACGGGCAGTACTTC.

The rearrangement uses TRBV6-2 or TRBV6-3 and TRBJ1-5; no clear D. Looked up from germline, CDR1 is MNHEY and CDR2 is SVGEGT. V lost 1 base to trimming and J lost 9 bases, with 7 bases between them. The CDR3 totals 12 residues. The CDR3 region is CASSYFAGPQHF. The DNA of the CDR3 is TGTGCCAGCAGTTACTTTGCGGGGCCCCAGCATTTT.

The chain employs TRBV10-3 and TRBJ2-5, with no clear D. The CDR3 loop spans 12 amino acids. Deletions cut 2 bases from V and 4 bases from J, with 5 bases between. The germline gives CDR1 ENHRY, CDR2 SYGVKD. The CDR3 DNA is TGTGCCATCAGTGAGGGTGGAGAGACCCAGTACTTC. Protein product: CAISEGGETQYF.

The gene calls are TRBV7-6 and TRBJ2-1, with 9 positions matching TRBD1. Germline V gene sequence: CDR1 SGHVS, CDR2 FNYEAQ. CDR3 length: 14 residues. With V trimmed by 6 bases and J by 6 bases, 6 bases remained unmatched. CDR3 nucleotides: TGTGCCAGCAGTCTCGACAGGGGGTCCAATGAGCAGTTCTTC. Its translation is CASSLDRGSNEQFF. The full variable domain, rest sourced from reference TRBV7-6 and TRBJ2-1, is GAGVSQSPRYKVTKRGQDVALRCDPISGHVSLYWYRQALGQGPEFLTYFNYEAQQDKSGLPNDRFSAERPEGSISTLTIQRTEQRDSAMYRCASSLDRGSNEQFFGPGTRLTVL.

The J gene is TRBJ2-7, the V gene TRBV24-1; D ambiguous. The DNA matches TRBJ2-5 better at its end, which makes the J call doubtful. The CDR3 is made up of 13 amino acids. Germline V gene lookup returns CDR1 KGHDR and CDR2 SFDVKD. The CDR3, as DNA: TGTGCCACCAGGGGATGGGAAGAAGAGACCCAGTACTTC. Protein sequence: CATRGWEEETQYF.

V and J are TRBV29-1 and TRBJ2-3; 14 nucleotides align to TRBD2. Trimming at V came to 2 bases and at J to 6 bases, leaving 16 bases not matched to a gene. CDR3 length: 19 residues. Germline V CDR1 and CDR2: SQVTM, ANQGSEA. The CDR3 bases are TGCAGCGTTGAACGGGGGACTAGCGGGAGTGATTCTGTTTCGGATACGCAGTATTTT. Amino acids: CSVERGTSGSDSVSDTQYF.

This clonotype was observed at least ten times. The rearrangement uses TRBV15 and TRBJ2-7; D unresolved. Germline CDR1 reads LNHNV; CDR2 reads YYDKDF (reference sequence). The ends were cut back, 0 bases at V and 5 bases at J, with 8 bases in the middle. The CDR3 is made up of 13 amino acids. The CDR3: CATSRDLGNEQYF. For the CDR3, the DNA is TGTGCCACCAGCAGAGATCTGGGGAACGAGCAGTACTTC.